This entry concerns a single T cell receptor beta chain. The sample originates from a study of T cells in Graves' hyperthyroidism and ophthalmopathy. Trimming pared 0 bases from V and 5 bases from J, leaving 17 bases between. Germline V CDR1 and CDR2: SGHNT, YYREEE (reference sequence). The length of the CDR3 is 16 residues. TCR beta CDR3 regions were amplified from RNA. HTBI primers were the set used in a first-round RT-PCR of the TCR CDR3. Using its own MiXCR run on the multiplex PCR reads, TCRdb lists one record per CDR3 protein. Counted here are 600,000 to 700,000 distinct CDR3 sequences, 14% to 15% occurring once; the ten biggest clones make up over 3.5%.

The source is a woman between 40 and 55 years old with Graves' ophthalmopathy. The chain recombines TRBV5-4 with TRBJ1-2; D call uncertain. Sequenced input: blood. Here the CDR3 reads CASSLGAGLGKYGYTF. In DNA, the CDR3 is TGTGCCAGCAGCTTGGGTGCCGGGCTAGGGAAATATGGCTACACCTTC. Full variable domain (outside the CDR3, taken from reference TRBV5-4 and TRBJ1-2): ETGVTQSPTHLIKTRGQQVTLRCSSQSGHNTVSWYQQALGQGPQFIFQYYREEENGRGNFPPRFSGLQFPNYSSELNVNALELDDSALYLCASSLGAGLGKYGYTFGSGTRLTVV.